The 21 T cell receptor beta chains reported below all come from one sample, sequenced in a study of Ad26.COV2.S vaccination and SARS-CoV-2 variants. The repertoire was sequenced with immunoSEQ multiplex PCR; TCRdb's copy has only in-frame clones and lacks some. The repertoire holds roughly 420,000 clones, with 89% as singletons. Treatment in this sample: around 19 received Ad26.COV2.S at low or high dose, single or two shots; 5 received placebo; per-sample allocation not given. Samples were taken on day 63 after the first vaccine or placebo injection. The starting material was peripheral blood, obtained in a trial of Ad26.COV2.S vaccine versus placebo. Receptors were obtained from a person aged 18-60 years who received the Ad26.COV2.S COVID-19 vaccine or a placebo.

This clone was counted a few times. V is TRBV27 and J is TRBJ1-2, with 9 nucleotides matching TRBD1. The germline V gene encodes CDR1 MNHEY and CDR2 SMNVEV (reference sequence). V dropped 5 bases and J dropped 8; count of bases not matched to a gene: 12. The length of the CDR3 is 15 residues. The CDR3 loop reads CASSITGGYHPGYTF. CDR3 DNA: TGTGCCAGCAGTATAACAGGGGGCTACCATCCCGGCTACACCTTC.

The rearrangement uses TRBV4-1 and TRBJ2-3, with a tentative D call TRBD2 (6 bases). This CDR3 is 18 amino acids long. Germline CDR1 MGHRA, CDR2 YSYEKL. Trimming left V 0 bases short and J 2 bases short, with 18 bases between. Here the CDR3 DNA reads TGCGCCAGCAGCCAAGATTGGACTACCTACGCACACACAGATACGCAGTATTTT. It is translated as CASSQDWTTYAHTDTQYF.

The chain uses TRBV7-2 and TRBJ2-1; 7 bases align to TRBD1. CDR3 length: 13 residues. The germline CDR1 and CDR2 sequences are SGHTA and FQGNSA. The V gene end was trimmed by 6 bases and the J gene end by 9 bases; junction bases not matched to a gene: 8. The DNA of the CDR3 is TGTGCCAGCAGTCCAAGACAGGGCTCTGAGCAGTTCTTC. It is translated as CASSPRQGSEQFF.

The rearrangement joins TRBV6-6 to TRBJ1-5; the D is unclear. The CDR3 loop spans 13 amino acids. The V gene's germline CDR1 is MNHNY and CDR2 SVGAGI (reference sequence). V lost 5 bases and J lost 4, with 9 bases in between. The chain's CDR3 is CASSTNRNQPQHF. For the CDR3, the DNA is TGTGCCAGCAGTACAAATAGAAATCAGCCCCAGCATTTT.

The CDR3 DNA is TGTGCCAGCAGCTTGGGCTCAGGGGCGGGTGAGACCCAGTACTTC. Translating it yields CASSLGSGAGETQYF. The chain is built from TRBV5-4 and TRBJ2-5; weak D call: TRBD1 (6 bases). Trimming removed 0 bases from V and 5 bases from J, with 14 bases in between. Germline CDR1 reads SGHNT; CDR2 reads YYREEE (reference sequence). The CDR3 consists of 15 residues. Using reference TRBV5-4 and TRBJ2-5 for the parts outside the CDR3, the full variable domain is ETGVTQSPTHLIKTRGQQVTLRCSSQSGHNTVSWYQQALGQGPQFIFQYYREEENGRGNFPPRFSGLQFPNYSSELNVNALELDDSALYLCASSLGSGAGETQYFGPGTRLLVL.

The CDR3: CASSLDFQGEETQYF. As DNA, the CDR3 is TGTGCCAGCAGCTTAGACTTCCAGGGAGAAGAGACCCAGTACTTC. The chain carries TRBV7-9 and TRBJ2-5; D is possibly TRBD1 or TRBD2 (5 bases each). The CDR3 has 15 amino acids. Deletions cut 1 base from V and 3 bases from J, with 12 bases between. CDR1 and CDR2 from the germline V gene are SEHNR and FQNEAQ (reference sequence).

The chain uses TRBV9 and TRBJ2-3; D is perhaps TRBD1 or TRBD2 (5 bases each). The CDR3 covers 15 residues. The germline gives CDR1 SGDLS, CDR2 YYNGEE. V was cut by 3 bases and J by 1 base, with 12 bases left in between. The chain's CDR3 is CASSGGVWGTDTQYF. DNA for the CDR3: TGTGCCAGCAGCGGAGGGGTTTGGGGCACAGATACGCAGTATTTT.

This clone was counted once. The rearrangement links TRBV7-6 to TRBJ2-1; D is perhaps TRBD1 or TRBD2 (5 bases each). V lost 5 bases and J lost 3, with 14 bases in between. The germline V gene encodes CDR1 SGHVS and CDR2 FNYEAQ. This CDR3 comprises 15 residues. This CDR3 reads CASSPGLGVYNEQFF. As DNA, the CDR3 is TGTGCCAGCAGCCCAGGACTGGGGGTCTACAATGAGCAGTTCTTC.

The gene calls are TRBV13 and TRBJ1-1; the D gene is possibly TRBD1 (5 bases). Germline V gene lookup returns CDR1 PRHDT and CDR2 FYEKMQ (reference sequence). The germline V and J ends were trimmed by 4 bases and 4 bases, with 16 bases remaining between them. This CDR3 contains 15 residues. This chain's CDR3 is CASSYFSGKSTEAFF. The CDR3 DNA sequence: TGTGCCAGCAGCTACTTCTCAGGGAAAAGCACTGAAGCTTTCTTT.

J is TRBJ1-2 and V is TRBV15; 7 nucleotides match TRBD1. The CDR3 consists of 14 residues. Trimming took 1 base from V and 3 from J; bases not matched to a gene: 2. Looked up from germline, CDR1 is LNHNV and CDR2 is YYDKDF (reference sequence). CDR3 sequence (DNA): TGTGCCACCAGCAGAGGACAGGGTCACTATGGCTACACCTTC. It encodes CATSRGQGHYGYTF.

The chain is built from TRBV7-9 and TRBJ2-7, with D possibly called TRBD1 or TRBD2 (6 bases each). CDR1 is SEHNR, CDR2 FQNEAQ, per germline (reference sequence). The CDR3 extends over 12 amino acids. With 1 base removed from V and 8 bases from J, the gap between germline ends came to 9 bases. CDR3 in amino acids: CASSLEGGKQYV. DNA of the CDR3: TGTGCCAGCAGCTTAGAGGGGGGTAAGCAGTACGTC.

The chain employs TRBV10-3 and TRBJ2-1, with 16 bases identical to TRBD2. The V segment lost 10 bases and the J segment 7 bases; nucleotides outside the gene matches: 4. Germline values: CDR1 ENHRY, CDR2 SYGVKD. This CDR3 comprises 14 residues. The CDR3 loop reads CATGTSGRGNEQFF. DNA for the CDR3: TGTGCCACCGGGACTAGCGGGAGGGGAAATGAGCAGTTCTTC.

The V call is TRBV4-1, the J call TRBJ2-1; D is ambiguous. Trimming left V 2 bases short and J 0 bases short, with 17 bases between. The CDR3 covers 18 residues. The germline V gene has CDR1 MGHRA and CDR2 YSYEKL. The CDR3 DNA follows: TGCGCCAGCAGCCAACCCTCCGTTTGGGGAAGCTCCTACAATGAGCAGTTCTTC. It specifies CASSQPSVWGSSYNEQFF.

The chain links TRBV7-2 to TRBJ1-2, with TRBD1 identical over 8 bases. This CDR3 comprises 13 residues. Germline-derived CDR1 and CDR2 are SGHTA and FQGNSA. After removal of 5 bases from V and 2 bases from J, the junction contained 1 base not matched to a gene. The chain's CDR3 is CASSRQGNYGYTF. The CDR3 DNA sequence: TGTGCCAGCAGCCGACAGGGGAACTATGGCTACACCTTC.

In DNA form, the CDR3 reads TGTGCCAGCAGCTACCATACAGCCGCCTACGAGCAGTACGTC. Its protein is CASSYHTAAYEQYV. This chain links TRBV11-2 with TRBJ2-7; D not resolved. This CDR3 has 14 amino acids. Per the germline V gene, CDR1 is SGHAT and CDR2 is FQNNGV. Trimming took off 4 bases at V and 2 bases at J, with 12 bases between the two ends.

The chain is built from TRBV5-1 and TRBJ1-1; TRBD1 matches at 9 bases. From germline, CDR1 is SGHRS and CDR2 YFSETQ. With V trimmed by 0 bases and J by 1 base, 19 bases remained unmatched. There are 21 residues in the CDR3. CDR3 region: CASSLGTLVGRTGDRNTEAFF. In DNA form, the CDR3 reads TGCGCCAGCAGCTTGGGAACATTGGTGGGAAGGACAGGGGACCGGAACACTGAAGCTTTCTTT.

The chain recombines TRBV24-1 with TRBJ2-2; weak D call: TRBD1 (6 bases). CDR3 length: 15 amino acids. The germline V and J ends were trimmed by 9 bases and 4 bases, with 17 bases remaining between them. CDR1 is KGHDR and CDR2 is SFDVKD in the germline V gene. In nucleotides, the CDR3 is TGTGCCACCTCCCCCGCAGGGGCTGCCACCGGGGAGCTGTTTTTT. Its protein is CATSPAGAATGELFF.

The chain joins TRBV11-3 to TRBJ2-5, with 13 bases identical to TRBD2. This CDR3 has 14 amino acids. V trimming: 8 bases; J trimming: 4 bases; junction bases outside the gene matches: 4. CDR1 is SGHNT and CDR2 is YENEEA in the germline V gene. CDR3 residues: CASRTSGSLETQYF. Written as DNA, the CDR3 is TGTGCCAGCCGGACTAGCGGGAGTTTAGAGACCCAGTACTTC. The variable domain in full, completed from reference TRBV11-3 and TRBJ2-5, reads EAGVVQSPRYKIIEKKQPVAFWCNPISGHNTLYWYLQNLGQGPELLIRYENEEAVDDSQLPKDRFSAERLKGVDSTLKIQPAELGDSAVYLCASRTSGSLETQYFGPGTRLLVL.

J is TRBJ1-1 and V is TRBV7-8; the D gene is possibly TRBD1 (5 bases). The germline V gene has CDR1 SGHVS and CDR2 FQNEAQ. V was shortened by 0 bases and J by 6 bases, with 11 bases between the two germline ends. CDR3 length equals 14 residues. In nucleotides, the CDR3 is TGTGCCAGCAGCTTAGCGTCGAGGGGAGCTGAAGCTTTCTTT. Protein: CASSLASRGAEAFF. Combining the CDR3 with reference TRBV7-8 and TRBJ1-1 gives the whole variable domain GAGVSQSPRYKVAKRGQDVALRCDPISGHVSLFWYQQALGQGPEFLTYFQNEAQLDKSGLPSDRFFAERPEGSVSTLKIQRTQQEDSAVYLCASSLASRGAEAFFGQGTRLTVV.

The rearrangement joins TRBV6-2 or TRBV6-3 to TRBJ2-7, with no clear D. Germline V gene sequence: CDR1 MNHEY, CDR2 SVGEGT. CDR3 size: 14 residues. The germline V and J ends were trimmed by 2 bases and 4 bases, with 12 bases remaining between them. CDR3 in DNA: TGTGCCAGCAGTTACGTCCGCGGTGGGTACGAGCAGTACTTC. Translation: CASSYVRGGYEQYF.

The chain recombines TRBV11-2 with TRBJ2-7; TRBD1 is a possible D gene (6 bases). Germline CDR1 reads SGHAT; CDR2 reads FQNNGV. This CDR3 region has 15 residues. Trimming removed 2 bases at V and 4 bases at J, with 15 bases between. CDR3 in amino acids: CASSLQGTGMYEQYF. CDR3 sequence (DNA): TGTGCCAGCAGCTTACAGGGGACGGGAATGTACGAGCAGTACTTC.